The rows below give T cell receptor beta chains drawn from one sample of a study of blood T cell repertoires in COVID-19. Clones were read by immunoSEQ multiplex PCR, and TCRdb kept only the in-frame ones, dropping some. The table lists about 270,000 clones, 70% to 90% of them singletons, with 4.1% in the top ten. The source material was peripheral blood. The source is a woman in her 50s with active or convalescent COVID-19. CDR3s include the opening cysteine and the closing phenylalanine or tryptophan.

V gene	J gene	CDR3 protein
TRBV2	TRBJ1-1	CASSGLSGDTEAFF
TRBV11-2	TRBJ2-2	CASSSLGTSGRAVAGELFF
TRBV27	TRBJ1-4	CASSPRQRPNEKLFF
TRBV3-1/TRBV3-2	TRBJ2-4	CASSLRGTQYF
TRBV7-9	TRBJ1-2	CASSLVEDRVNYGYTF
TRBV2	TRBJ2-1	CASTRAAGGTYEQFF
TRBV2	TRBJ2-7	CASRTSGNDEQYF
TRBV11-2	TRBJ2-2	CASSLVPGLAGKLGELFF
TRBV24-1	TRBJ2-3	CATSLAGREDTQYF
TRBV3-1/TRBV3-2	TRBJ1-4	CASSQGLFREVNEKLFF
TRBV9	TRBJ2-3	CASSVVLAGGTDTQYF
TRBV7-3	TRBJ1-2	CASSQTGFGGYTF
TRBV9	TRBJ2-1	CASSARLAGEGEQFF
TRBV19	TRBJ1-1	CASSSYHLGLGTEAFF
TRBV11-3	TRBJ2-5	CASSLDPQETQYF
TRBV7-2	TRBJ2-7	CASTDPGLTSSYEQYF
TRBV15	TRBJ2-1	CATSRTSGNAYNEQFF